This TCR beta chain was observed in a study of blood T cell repertoires in COVID-19. Across the whole study: Collection of acute and convalescent COVID-19 samples took place in the United States, Italy and Spain. Sources were T cells, B-cell-depleted T cells, or PBMCs; the material itself was cDNA or gDNA.

CDR1 is KGHSH and CDR2 is LQKENI in the germline V gene. V gave up 5 bases and J gave up 1 base, with 18 bases separating them. This CDR3 spans 17 amino acids. Enrollment of patients from Seattle took place during active infection, with longitudinal follow-up. In the study's own analysis: From reference gene primer amplification, estimates of nucleated cell counts were derived. The assay was immunoSEQ multiplex PCR, and TCRdb's table has in-frame clones only and misses some. V, J and clone size derive from that table, while D and trimming were established from the DNA sequence. In the table there are about 300,000 clones, approximately 84% of which are singletons.

The TCR originated in a human donor with COVID-19, enrolled during active disease. The donor label of this sample is uncertain. The rearrangement links TRBV18 to TRBJ2-4, with D maybe TRBD1 (6 bases). The material sequenced was peripheral blood. The CDR3 DNA reads as TGTGCCAGCTCATACATTTACAACAGGGACGCCAAAAACATTCAGTACTTC. Protein: CASSYIYNRDAKNIQYF.